These 7 T cell receptor beta chains were all obtained from the same sample, sequenced in a study of cytomegalovirus exposure and HLA in healthy donors. Primers for the PCR totalled 60 Vbeta and 13 Jbeta. Sequencing was performed with immunoSEQ multiplex PCR; in TCRdb, only in-frame clones are kept and a portion is missing. The sample carries about 150,000 clones, approximately 9% recorded once. Specimen: PBMCs. These receptors were taken from a male donor in good health and CMV-seronegative.

This clone was seen a handful of times. The chain uses TRBV7-2 and TRBJ2-3; 9 bases map to TRBD1. Germline CDR1 SGHTA, CDR2 FQGNSA. The V gene end was trimmed by 4 bases and the J gene end by 3 bases; junction bases not matched to a gene: 11. The CDR3 has 17 amino acids. This CDR3 reads CASSSPPQGAMTDTQYF. CDR3 bases: TGTGCCAGCAGCTCCCCCCCACAGGGGGCGATGACAGATACGCAGTATTTT.

The chain joins TRBV27 to TRBJ2-1; the D is unclear. The germline gives CDR1 MNHEY, CDR2 SMNVEV (reference sequence). The ends were cut back, 3 bases at V and 5 bases at J, with 11 bases in the middle. There are 14 residues in the CDR3. CDR3: CASSFTPVNNEQFF. The DNA of the CDR3 is TGTGCCAGCAGTTTTACCCCAGTGAACAATGAGCAGTTCTTC.

V gene TRBV27 combines with J gene TRBJ2-1; 8 bases are a match to TRBD1. This CDR3 has 14 residues. Germline CDR1 and CDR2: MNHEY and SMNVEV (reference sequence). V gave up 6 bases and J gave up 9 bases; unmatched junction bases: 10. The CDR3 DNA reads as TGTGCCAGCAGAAGACAGGGGTCCCCAATTGAGCAGTTCTTC. It translates to CASRRQGSPIEQFF.

The chain employs TRBV28 and TRBJ2-3, with a tentative D call TRBD2 (6 bases). With 5 bases removed from V and 0 bases from J, the gap between germline ends came to 15 bases. The CDR3 is 16 residues long. The V gene's germline CDR1 is MDHEN and CDR2 SYDVKM. CDR3 in DNA: TGTGCCAGCAGTCCTACACTAGCCCTCAGCACAGATACGCAGTATTTT. It is translated as CASSPTLALSTDTQYF.

For the CDR3, the DNA is TGTGCCAGCAGCTTATTTAGACACACGAACACTGAAGCTTTCTTT. Translating it yields CASSLFRHTNTEAFF. This chain joins TRBV7-2 and TRBJ1-1; D gene ambiguous. V lost 2 bases to trimming and J lost 1 base, with 11 bases between them. The V gene's germline CDR1 is SGHTA and CDR2 FQGNSA. This CDR3 comprises 15 residues.

This chain joins TRBV19 and TRBJ1-5; no firm D call. Looked up from germline, CDR1 is LNHDA and CDR2 is SQIVND (reference sequence). V dropped 3 bases and J dropped 0 bases, with 6 bases sitting between them. The CDR3 totals 14 residues. The CDR3 DNA reads TGTGCCAGTAGTATCGGGGATAGCAATCAGCCCCAGCATTTT. Its protein product is CASSIGDSNQPQHF.

This clone showed up just a few times. The chain recombines TRBV19 with TRBJ1-5; no clear D. V was shortened by 3 bases and J by 0 bases, with 12 bases between the two germline ends. Germline CDR1 reads LNHDA; CDR2 reads SQIVND (reference sequence). This CDR3 region has 16 residues. The CDR3 loop is CASSIEERYSNQPQHF. Written as DNA, the CDR3 is TGTGCCAGTAGTATTGAGGAGAGGTATAGCAATCAGCCCCAGCATTTT.